A selection of T cell receptor beta chains follows, all from one sample in a study of T cell changes during pregnancy in multiple sclerosis. Some clones are missing from TCRdb's copy, which holds only in-frame ones; the method was immunoSEQ multiplex PCR. Counted here are under 110,000 clones, about 89% occurring once; the ten biggest clones make up roughly 1.6%. The source was peripheral blood, collected before pregnancy. The receptors derive from a female donor with multiple sclerosis, enrolled in a pregnancy study. CDR3s include the opening cysteine and the closing phenylalanine or tryptophan. The D gene is left open where the match is weak. A row's size may be missing; if present it is once, few, many or a size class.

CDR3 DNA: TGTGCCAGCAGCTCCCGGACTAGCGGGAACGGAGATACGCAGTATTTT
CDR3 protein: CASSSRTSGNGDTQYF
J gene: TRBJ2-3
clone size: NA
V gene: TRBV7-9
D gene: TRBD2

CDR3 DNA: TGTGCCAGCAGGGCCATTACGAACACCGGGGAGCTGTTTTTT
CDR3 protein: CASRAITNTGELFF
J gene: TRBJ2-2
clone size: NA
V gene: TRBV6-1
D gene: NA

CDR3 DNA: TGTGCCAGCGGCCTTAAAGGAGGCAATCAGCCCCAGCATTTT
CDR3 protein: CASGLKGGNQPQHF
J gene: TRBJ1-5
clone size: NA
V gene: TRBV2
D gene: NA

CDR3 DNA: TGTGCCATCAGTGAGCAACAGGGGTCCAATCAGCCCCAGCATTTC
CDR3 protein: CAISEQQGSNQPQHF
J gene: TRBJ1-5
clone size: NA
V gene: TRBV10-3
D gene: TRBD1

CDR3 DNA: TGTGCCAGCAGCGTAGCGCCCACAGGGGGGAACAATGAGCAGTTCTTC
CDR3 protein: CASSVAPTGGNNEQFF
J gene: TRBJ2-1
clone size: NA
V gene: TRBV9
D gene: TRBD1

CDR3 DNA: TGTGCCAGCAGCTTAGCGCAGGGGATCGGTAGCAATCAGCCCCAGCATTTT
CDR3 protein: CASSLAQGIGSNQPQHF
J gene: TRBJ1-5
clone size: few
V gene: TRBV7-9
D gene: NA

CDR3 DNA: TGTGCCAGCAGCTCTCCTTCCGGGGGCTCTGGAAACACCATATATTTT
CDR3 protein: CASSSPSGGSGNTIYF
J gene: TRBJ1-3
clone size: NA
V gene: TRBV5-4
D gene: NA

CDR3 DNA: TGTGCCTGGAGTGTAGAGGTCACCGGGGAGCTGTTTTTT
CDR3 protein: CAWSVEVTGELFF
J gene: TRBJ2-2
clone size: NA
V gene: TRBV30
D gene: NA

CDR3 DNA: TGTGCCAGCAGCTTGGTAGCGGGCGAGCAGTACTTC
CDR3 protein: CASSLVAGEQYF
J gene: TRBJ2-7
clone size: NA
V gene: TRBV5-4
D gene: TRBD2

CDR3 DNA: TGTGCCAGCAGTGGGGAGACAGGGGGCCTAAATGAGCAGTTCTTC
CDR3 protein: CASSGETGGLNEQFF
J gene: TRBJ2-1
clone size: NA
V gene: TRBV6-1
D gene: TRBD1

CDR3 DNA: TGTGCCAGCAGACCGGGACAGGGGGGCCTCTCCTACAATGAGCAGTTCTTC
CDR3 protein: CASRPGQGGLSYNEQFF
J gene: TRBJ2-1
clone size: NA
V gene: TRBV6-4
D gene: TRBD1

CDR3 DNA: TGTGCCAGTCGAACAGGGCGAAGAGAAAAACTGTTTTTT
CDR3 protein: CASRTGRREKLFF
J gene: TRBJ1-4
clone size: NA
V gene: TRBV19
D gene: NA

CDR3 DNA: TGTGCCAGCTCACCACCGGGGGGTGTAGCGGGAGCCTACGAGCAGTACTTC
CDR3 protein: CASSPPGGVAGAYEQYF
J gene: TRBJ2-7
clone size: NA
V gene: TRBV18
D gene: TRBD2

CDR3 DNA: TGCAGCGTTGTGAAGACAAGCTCCTACGAGCAGTACTTC
CDR3 protein: CSVVKTSSYEQYF
J gene: TRBJ2-7
clone size: NA
V gene: TRBV29-1
D gene: NA

CDR3 DNA: TGTGCCAGCAGCTCACTCAGGCTAAACACTGAAGCTTTCTTT
CDR3 protein: CASSSLRLNTEAFF
J gene: TRBJ1-1
clone size: NA
V gene: TRBV11-3
D gene: NA

CDR3 DNA: TGTGCTAGTGGTTCCCTGAGGGTCCCTAGCGGACCTTACTCGAACACCGGGGAGCTGTTTTTT
CDR3 protein: CASGSLRVPSGPYSNTGELFF
J gene: TRBJ2-2
clone size: NA
V gene: TRBV12-5
D gene: TRBD2

CDR3 DNA: TGTGCCAGCAGCGTAGCCAGGGAACCCGTTATGAACACTGAAGCTTTCTTT
CDR3 protein: CASSVAREPVMNTEAFF
J gene: TRBJ1-1
clone size: NA
V gene: TRBV9
D gene: NA

CDR3 DNA: TGCGCCAGCAGCTTGTCTAGCAGAGAGACCCAGTACTTC
CDR3 protein: CASSLSSRETQYF
J gene: TRBJ2-5
clone size: NA
V gene: TRBV5-1
D gene: NA

CDR3 DNA: TGTGCCATCAGTGAGCCAGGTAATGAGCAGTTCTTC
CDR3 protein: CAISEPGNEQFF
J gene: TRBJ2-1
clone size: NA
V gene: TRBV10-3
D gene: NA

CDR3 DNA: TGCAGCGTTGACCATCTGCGGGGGCGCACAGATACGCAGTATTTT
CDR3 protein: CSVDHLRGRTDTQYF
J gene: TRBJ2-3
clone size: NA
V gene: TRBV29-1
D gene: NA

CDR3 DNA: TGCGCCAGCAGCCATCAAGACAGGGTCTCCGCTGAAGCTTTCTTT
CDR3 protein: CASSHQDRVSAEAFF
J gene: TRBJ1-1
clone size: few
V gene: TRBV4-3
D gene: TRBD1

CDR3 DNA: TGTGCCAGCTCTCTACAAGGACAGGGTTTCGTGCAGTACTTC
CDR3 protein: CASSLQGQGFVQYF
J gene: TRBJ2-7
clone size: NA
V gene: TRBV18
D gene: TRBD1

CDR3 DNA: TGTGCCAGCAGCGCCCTCAGGGGGCCCCCTCCCCATGAGCAGTTCTTC
CDR3 protein: CASSALRGPPPHEQFF
J gene: TRBJ2-1
clone size: NA
V gene: TRBV5-8
D gene: TRBD1

CDR3 DNA: TGTGCCAGCAGCCAATTCAGGGCTGGAAACACCATATATTTT
CDR3 protein: CASSQFRAGNTIYF
J gene: TRBJ1-3
clone size: NA
V gene: TRBV16
D gene: NA

CDR3 DNA: TGTGCCAGTACGGAGTGGAGACAGACAGGCTTCCAGCCCCAGCATTTT
CDR3 protein: CASTEWRQTGFQPQHF
J gene: TRBJ1-5
clone size: NA
V gene: TRBV19
D gene: NA

CDR3 DNA: TGTGCCAGCAGTTCACTAGTAGCGGGAGGGAGAGATACGCAGTATTTT
CDR3 protein: CASSSLVAGGRDTQYF
J gene: TRBJ2-3
clone size: NA
V gene: TRBV28
D gene: TRBD2

CDR3 DNA: TGTGCCAGCAGCGCGACAGGGGCGGGCGGGGAGCTGTTTTTT
CDR3 protein: CASSATGAGGELFF
J gene: TRBJ2-2
clone size: NA
V gene: TRBV7-6
D gene: TRBD1

CDR3 DNA: TGTGCCAGCTCACCTTATAGCGGGAAGAACACCGGGGAGCTGTTTTTT
CDR3 protein: CASSPYSGKNTGELFF
J gene: TRBJ2-2
clone size: few
V gene: TRBV18
D gene: TRBD2

CDR3 DNA: TGTGCCAGCAGCTTGGGACCGGGACAGGGGGCTCATGAGCAGTTCTTC
CDR3 protein: CASSLGPGQGAHEQFF
J gene: TRBJ2-1
clone size: once
V gene: TRBV5-6
D gene: TRBD1

CDR3 DNA: TGTGCCACCAGCGAATTGGGGGACACCATAGCCTACAATGAGCAGTTCTTC
CDR3 protein: CATSELGDTIAYNEQFF
J gene: TRBJ2-1
clone size: once
V gene: TRBV15
D gene: NA

CDR3 DNA: TGTGCCAGTAGTAAGACGCGGGGGGTCGCAGATACGCAGTATTTT
CDR3 protein: CASSKTRGVADTQYF
J gene: TRBJ2-3
clone size: NA
V gene: TRBV19
D gene: TRBD2

CDR3 DNA: TGTGCCAGCAGTTACTCGCGGGACACTGAAGCTTTCTTT
CDR3 protein: CASSYSRDTEAFF
J gene: TRBJ1-1
clone size: NA
V gene: TRBV6-5
D gene: NA

CDR3 DNA: TGCAGTGCTAGAGTTGGGGCTGGCTACACCTTC
CDR3 protein: CSARVGAGYTF
J gene: TRBJ1-2
clone size: NA
V gene: TRBV20-1
D gene: NA

CDR3 DNA: TGTGCCACCAGTAGGACTAGCGGAACAGATACGCAGTATTTT
CDR3 protein: CATSRTSGTDTQYF
J gene: TRBJ2-3
clone size: NA
V gene: TRBV15
D gene: TRBD2

CDR3 DNA: TGTGCCTGGAGTAGTAGCAGCAACTACGAGCAGTACTTC
CDR3 protein: CAWSSSSNYEQYF
J gene: TRBJ2-7
clone size: NA
V gene: TRBV30
D gene: NA

CDR3 DNA: TGTGCCAGCAGGGCAGGAAGCTACGAGCAGTACTTC
CDR3 protein: CASRAGSYEQYF
J gene: TRBJ2-7
clone size: NA
V gene: TRBV27
D gene: NA

CDR3 DNA: TGTGCCAGCAGCTTCACAGGGGGCGCGGGTCAGCCCCAGCATTTT
CDR3 protein: CASSFTGGAGQPQHF
J gene: TRBJ1-5
clone size: NA
V gene: TRBV5-6
D gene: TRBD1

CDR3 DNA: TGTGCCAGCAGCTTAGCGACTAGCGGGGGTTACACCGGGGAGCTGTTTTTT
CDR3 protein: CASSLATSGGYTGELFF
J gene: TRBJ2-2
clone size: NA
V gene: TRBV7-6
D gene: TRBD2